This TCR beta chain stems from a study of T-cell memory formation after mild COVID-19. Points from the study as a whole: Second-wave clones peaking on day 37 lacked confirmed SARS-CoV-2 specificity. Contracting clones from day 15 to 85 showed balanced CD4/CD8; later expanders favored CD4+. Pre-infection memory contained some responding clones, which suggested that cross-reactive memory had joined.

Points on this clonotype: Its specificity is not known.

TCRdb re-called the 5' RACE reads through MiXCR, storing one row per CDR3 protein. Of some 150,000 distinct CDR3 sequences listed, around 14% were seen once; the top ten hold 25% to 30%. CDR3 length equals 17 residues. Trimming cost V 1 base and J 2 bases, with 15 bases left between them. Germline-derived CDR1 and CDR2 are LGHNA and YNFKEQ. Sequencing was performed on PBMCs or a T cell subset sorted from them (not recorded which). The chain carries TRBV4-2 and TRBJ2-1; tentative D call: TRBD1 (5 bases). The receptor comes from an adult woman who had mild COVID-19 (a few samples of this study predate the infection). Cell type and time point are not known. The CDR3 sequence is CASSQVPRDSPYNEQFF. The CDR3 region has the DNA TGTGCCAGCAGCCAAGTACCTCGAGACAGTCCCTACAATGAGCAGTTCTTC.